The T cell receptor (beta chain) described here comes from a study of T-cell reconstitution after alpha-beta-depleted transplantation in children. It was with unique molecular identifiers that the TCRbeta library was prepared. A single record per CDR3 protein comes from TCRdb applying MiXCR to the PCR reads. The data contain around 250,000 distinct CDR3 sequences, roughly 9.5% of them singletons. V lost 0 bases, J lost 4 bases, and 12 bases stayed unmatched. The CDR3 totals 17 residues. The germline V gene has CDR1 MNHEY and CDR2 SVGAGI. This clonotype has a handful of counts. This TCR was sampled from a human donor who donated a stem cell graft to a child with SCID. Specimen: PBMCs from the stem cell graft donor, collected from the stem cell graft. The chain uses TRBV6-5 and TRBJ2-7; 7 bases match TRBD2. For the CDR3, the DNA is TGTGCCAGCAGTTACTCGATAAGCGGGGTGTGGGCATACGAGCAGTACTTC. Translating gives CASSYSISGVWAYEQYF.